Listed below are T cell receptor beta chains from one sample, sequenced in a study of T cells in Graves' hyperthyroidism and ophthalmopathy. TCRdb re-called the multiplex PCR reads through MiXCR, storing one row per CDR3 protein. The table includes some 350,000 distinct CDR3 sequences, 15% to 20% detected once. The sequencing sample was made of blood. Receptors were obtained from a woman aged 18-29 years with Graves' hyperthyroidism. CDR3s include the opening cysteine and the closing phenylalanine or tryptophan. D genes are given only for firm matches. Only part of the rows carry a size: once, few, many, or a class if the clone is expanded.

V	D	J	size	DNA	CDR3
TRBV20-1	TRBD2	TRBJ2-5	many	TGCAGTGCTAGAGGAACTAGCGGGGGGTCGGGTTACGAGACCCAGTACTTC	CSARGTSGGSGYETQYF
TRBV6-1	.	TRBJ1-2	many	TGTGCCAGCAGTATTCACTTCGGGGGCTACACCTTC	CASSIHFGGYTF
TRBV20-1	.	TRBJ2-7	many	TGCAGTGCCGCCCGGGACTCCTACGAGCAGTACTTC	CSAARDSYEQYF
TRBV6-1	TRBD2	TRBJ2-4	many	TGTGCCAGCTGGGAGGGAAACATTCAGTACTTC	CASWEGNIQYF
TRBV11-3	.	TRBJ2-2	many	TGTGCCAGCAGCATTGGACTCACCGGGGAGCTGTTTTTT	CASSIGLTGELFF
TRBV2	.	TRBJ1-1	.	TGTGCCAGCAGTGCCAGCGATTCTGAAGCTTTCTTT	CASSASDSEAFF
TRBV11-2	.	TRBJ2-7	many	TGTGCCAGCAGCCCCTCGGGTTCAAACGAGCAGTACTTC	CASSPSGSNEQYF
TRBV6-1	.	TRBJ1-5	many	TGTGCCAGCAGTACGGACAGACTTATCGATCAGCCCCAGCATTTT	CASSTDRLIDQPQHF
TRBV11-3	.	TRBJ2-5	many	TGTGCCAGCAGCTTAGACGGGGAACAAGAAGAGACCCAGTACTTC	CASSLDGEQEETQYF
TRBV29-1	TRBD2	TRBJ2-5	many	TGCAGCTCCCGAGTAGCGGGGGGTCAGACCCAGTACTTC	CSSRVAGGQTQYF
TRBV12-3/TRBV12-4	.	TRBJ1-2	.	TGTGCCAGCAGTCACCGGGAAAGAACTTCATATGGCTACACCTTC	CASSHRERTSYGYTF
TRBV12-3/TRBV12-4	.	TRBJ1-2	many	TGTGCCAGCAAAATCAGGGTAGCTAACTATGGCTACACCTTC	CASKIRVANYGYTF
TRBV4-1	.	TRBJ1-5	.	TGCGCCAGCAGCCTCGCCTTTGGGGGCAATCAGCCCCAGCATTTT	CASSLAFGGNQPQHF
TRBV6-5	.	TRBJ1-3	many	TGTGCCAGCAGGCCACCCGGGGCCTACTCTGGAAACACCATATATTTT	CASRPPGAYSGNTIYF
TRBV11-2	.	TRBJ1-2	many	TGTGCCAGCAGCTTAGATCTTGTGTTTTATGGCTACACCTTC	CASSLDLVFYGYTF
TRBV2	.	TRBJ2-2	many	TGTGCCAGTATTAGGGGGTTCACCGGGGAGCTGTTTTTT	CASIRGFTGELFF
TRBV6-1	.	TRBJ2-7	once	TGTGCCAGCAGTGAAGGAAGACAACCCGGCTACGAGCAGTACTTC	CASSEGRQPGYEQYF
TRBV5-6	.	TRBJ2-7	many	TGTGCCAGCAGCCAGAGCGGGCGTCACTACGAGCAGTACTTC	CASSQSGRHYEQYF
TRBV11-2	.	TRBJ2-5	many	TGTGCCAGCAGCTTAGATTTCGAGACCCAGTACTTC	CASSLDFETQYF
TRBV25-1	.	TRBJ1-1	many	TGTGCCAGCAGTGCCCGGGCCTTAGGGCACACTGAAGCTTTCTTT	CASSARALGHTEAFF
TRBV12-3/TRBV12-4	TRBD1	TRBJ1-1	many	TGTGCCAGCACGGAGCAGGGGGCCCTGGGCACTGAAGCTTTCTTT	CASTEQGALGTEAFF
TRBV9	.	TRBJ2-7	many	TGTGCCAGCAGCGCACCAGGGGAAACCTACGAGCAGTACTTC	CASSAPGETYEQYF
TRBV10-3	.	TRBJ1-1	many	TGTGCCACCATTTCCGGGGGCACTGAAGCTTTCTTT	CATISGGTEAFF
TRBV4-1	TRBD1	TRBJ1-6	few	TGCGCCAGCAGCCCTTTAGCAGGACAGGAGTATTCACCCCTCCACTTT	CASSPLAGQEYSPLHF
TRBV19	.	TRBJ1-1	many	TGTGCCAGTAGTATGAGAGCGGGACCAGTAAACACTGAAGCTTTCTTT	CASSMRAGPVNTEAFF
TRBV11-2	TRBD2	TRBJ2-5	many	TGTGCCAGCAGCTTATGGCGACTAGCGGGGGCAGAAGGGGAGACCCAGTACTTC	CASSLWRLAGAEGETQYF
TRBV2	.	TRBJ2-7	.	TGTGCCAGCAGTTTCGGTAGCGTGGAGCAGTACTTC	CASSFGSVEQYF
TRBV27	.	TRBJ2-7	many	TGTGCCAGCAGTTGGAGCCGAGACTACGAGCAGTACTTC	CASSWSRDYEQYF
TRBV5-6	TRBD1	TRBJ1-2	many	TGTGCCAGCAGCGACAGGGGGGTTAACTATGGCTACACCTTC	CASSDRGVNYGYTF
TRBV6-1	TRBD2	TRBJ2-2	few	TGCGCCAGCGGGGCCACCCGGGAGCTGTTTTTT	CASGATRELFF
TRBV6-5	.	TRBJ1-5	once	TGTGCCAGCCGGTACACGGAGAATCAGCCCCAGCATTTT	CASRYTENQPQHF
TRBV10-1	.	TRBJ2-4	.	TGCGCCAGCAGCCCGGGGACCGAGAAAAACATTCAGTACTTC	CASSPGTEKNIQYF
TRBV24-1	.	TRBJ2-7	few	TGTGCCACCAGTGATTTCAGGACGAACTACGAGCAGTACTTC	CATSDFRTNYEQYF
TRBV6-1	.	TRBJ2-7	once	TGTGCCAGCAGTGAAGAAGACACTGCCTACGAGCAGTACTTC	CASSEEDTAYEQYF
TRBV12-3/TRBV12-4	.	TRBJ1-2	many	TGTGCCAGCAGTTTATTTTCGAGGGGCGGAAGAGTCTATGGCTACACCTTC	CASSLFSRGGRVYGYTF
TRBV7-2	.	TRBJ1-2	many	TGTGCCAGCAGCCCCTCCTTTAACTATGGCTACACCTTC	CASSPSFNYGYTF
TRBV6-1	.	TRBJ1-5	.	TGTGCCAGCAGTGAATACCTCTGGGACGGAGCTTATAGCAATCAGCCCCAGCATTTT	CASSEYLWDGAYSNQPQHF
TRBV5-1	.	TRBJ1-1	many	TGCGCCACCACTATTGGGAACACTGAAGCTTTCTTT	CATTIGNTEAFF
TRBV19	.	TRBJ2-7	few	TGTGCCAGTAGTCCGACACGGGGCTTAGCCTACGAGCAGTACTTC	CASSPTRGLAYEQYF
TRBV3-1	.	TRBJ1-1	.	TGTGCCAGCACCCAAGGTACAGGGAAGTGTTTCTTT	CASTQGTGKCFF
TRBV24-1	TRBD2	TRBJ2-7	many	TGTGCCACCAGTGATCCGAGCGGGGGAAGCTCCTACGAGCAGTACTTC	CATSDPSGGSSYEQYF
TRBV3-1	.	TRBJ2-7	few	TGTGCCAGCAGCCCCGACAGAAACGAGCAGTACTTC	CASSPDRNEQYF
TRBV2	.	TRBJ1-6	many	TGTGCCAGCAGGGAACAGTATAATTCACCCCTCCACTTT	CASREQYNSPLHF
TRBV6-5	.	TRBJ1-2	.	TGTGCCAGCAGTTACTTCGGGGGTTGGGTGTACGGCTACACCTTC	CASSYFGGWVYGYTF
TRBV20-1	.	TRBJ2-7	many	TGCAGTGCTAGTCTAGCAGAGGTCGACGAGCAGTACTTC	CSASLAEVDEQYF
TRBV11-2	TRBD1	TRBJ2-5	many	TGTGCCAGCAGCTTAGATCTGGGGGACAGGGAGACCCAGTACTTC	CASSLDLGDRETQYF
TRBV30	.	TRBJ1-1	many	TGTGCCTGGAGTGTCCCAGCTGAAGCTTTCTTT	CAWSVPAEAFF
TRBV4-1	.	TRBJ1-5	many	TGCGCCAGCAGCCACTACACAGGGCCCAATCAGCCCCAGCATTTT	CASSHYTGPNQPQHF
TRBV4-2	TRBD2	TRBJ2-3	.	TGTGCCAGCAGCCAAGGGGGTAGCGGGGGCAGGGATACGCAGTATTTT	CASSQGGSGGRDTQYF
TRBV6-5	.	TRBJ1-1	many	TGTGCCAGCACCTTAGGTTCCACTGAAGCTTTCTTT	CASTLGSTEAFF
TRBV7-3	.	TRBJ1-1	many	TGTGCCAGCAGCCCCCGTGGCGGTGAAGCTTTCTTT	CASSPRGGEAFF
TRBV2	.	TRBJ1-1	many	TGTGCCAGCAGTTACGCTGTTCCCCAGCTTTTGAACACTGAAGCTTTCTTT	CASSYAVPQLLNTEAFF
TRBV18	.	TRBJ1-1	many	TGTGCCAGCTCACCAGAGGTAGGGAGCACTGAAGCTTTCTTT	CASSPEVGSTEAFF
TRBV4-2	TRBD1	TRBJ1-2	few	TGTGCCAGCAGCCAAGAGACGACAGGGTCCTATGGCTACACCTTC	CASSQETTGSYGYTF
TRBV12-3/TRBV12-4	TRBD1	TRBJ1-5	.	TGTGCCAGCACCATTGGACAGGGTCAGCCCCAGCATTTT	CASTIGQGQPQHF
TRBV2	.	TRBJ1-5	many	TGTGCCAGCAGTCGGGGGGACACCCGCAATCAGCCCCAGCATTTT	CASSRGDTRNQPQHF
TRBV20-1	TRBD2	TRBJ2-2	.	TGCAGTGCTTCCGGGACTAGCGGGGGGGACACCGGGGAGCTGTTTTTT	CSASGTSGGDTGELFF
TRBV11-2	.	TRBJ1-1	many	TGTGCCAGCAGCTTAGTTTGGCAAACTAACACTGAAGCTTTCTTT	CASSLVWQTNTEAFF